The entry below gives a single T cell receptor beta chain sequence along with its context. This clone's antigen is unknown. No clone much larger than this one lies a single base away; base qualities are absent. The record originates from a study of cytomegalovirus exposure and HLA in healthy donors (dated by TCRdb to about 2017). In the study overall: An earlier analysis of several hundred of the donors reported approximately 260 Gb of sequence data and 95 million to 120 million unique TCR beta sequences obtained from about 170 million T cells. About 280 gigabases of sequencing data and around 85 million unique TCR sequences made up an early release that covered fewer than 650 HLA-typed donors. The genetic ancestry cluster associated with self-reported Caucasian donors included about four fifths of the roughly 380 genotyped donors. The study was designed to test whether signatures of past pathogen exposure could be identified by cataloging public T cell receptors. The study profiled the T cell repertoires of 550 to 700 subjects by immunosequencing and related them to cytomegalovirus serostatus. Besides the first cohort of 500 to 700 subjects, a separate validation cohort made up of 120 different subjects was used. The study combined high-throughput TCR immunosequencing, statistical association of individual TCRs with disease status, and machine learning to predict cytomegalovirus infection status. A later analysis re-analyzed previously published TCR beta repertoires from approximately 670 donors and added high-resolution HLA genotyping to study TCR occurrence patterns. The later analysis used no new phenotypic data to find candidate immune exposures, relying instead on TCR beta sequences and their occurrence across donors. To decide whether each TCR beta V gene segment behaved as functional or pseudogenic, an earlier analysis of several hundred of the donors relied on high-throughput TCR beta sequencing. Donor age, sex, ethnicity and CMV serostatus were compiled together with the repertoire data. Genome-wide SNP genotypes for about 65% of the roughly 700 donors were used in a later genetic analysis, which treated that subset as a discovery cohort. All discovery cohort repertoires had been generated on a single sequencing platform. Both class I and class II loci were covered by HLA typing, at four-digit resolution. The number of donors typed differed by locus, with about 629-630 for A, B, C, DRB1 and DQB1, roughly 520 for DQA1, over 600 for DPA1, and about 450 for DPB1. Because of strong linkage in the cohort, a few DR-DQ haplotypes were treated as single units for association and clustering. Among some 400 genotyped donors of the cohort, an average of around 240,000 unique TCR beta nucleotide sequences were sequenced per donor, roughly 18% of them non-productive. Here is what the overall study found, with its caveats: Because some donors lacked HLA typing at each locus, the association tests relied only on the typed subset. A cluster of highly shared sequence variants was judged likely to be a technical artifact of the sequencing pipeline. The authors suggested that the approach could potentially be generalized to other disease states and immunological phenotypes. For the cohort, immune exposure information was limited to CMV serostatus. A later genetic analysis reported fewer N-insertions in productive TCRs among donors in an Asian-associated ancestry cluster than the roughly 700-donor mean. Strong co-occurrence of HLA alleles, especially DR and DQ, made assigning TCR associations to individual alleles difficult. Sequencing depth was assumed to be roughly uniform across donors in the presence/absence analyses, though that assumption may not hold. A further reported finding was that TCR beta sequences accurately predicted the HLA-A and HLA-B alleles for most subjects in the first cohort. The study gave a list of 150 to 200 TCR beta chains associated with cytomegalovirus. Most TCR sequences were observed very rarely across donors, whereas some public TCRs were present in many individuals. Most CMV-associated TCR beta chains appeared to be HLA-restricted in a later analysis, and the HLA associations seemed to be driven largely by CMV exposure. A few of the identified cytomegalovirus-associated TCR beta chains were confirmed in vitro to be specific for cytomegalovirus antigens. In a later analysis, several top co-occurrence clusters were reported to appear linked to parvovirus B19, influenza, CMV and Epstein-Barr virus. The classifier was reported to diagnose cytomegalovirus status with high specificity and sensitivity in both the original and validation cohorts. In a later analysis, HLA-associated TCR beta chains showed more clonal expansion and lower generation probabilities than non-associated chains that were equally common. At a false discovery rate of 0.05, a later analysis linked about 17,000 TCR beta sequences to specific HLA alleles. In an earlier analysis of some 640 of the donors, most TCR beta V segments were observed in productive rearrangements about 87% or about 30% of the time, broadly matching IMGT annotations. Linkage disequilibrium might explain the correlated functional status among segregating V segments, but an unknown experimental factor could not be ruled out. An association between a missense DCLRE1C variant and V-gene and J-gene trimming of TCR beta chains was found in a later genetic analysis and replicated in an independent cohort. Roughly 15 rarely observed V segments, including chromosome 9 orphons, were excluded from the earlier analysis of some 590 of the donors because counts were too low. Because the 87-base-pair reads could not distinguish some IMGT-functional V segments, including TRBV6-2 and TRBV6-3, those segments were excluded. In a later analysis, TCR association rates were found to vary across HLA loci, with the most associated TCRs seen for DRB1 alleles and the fewest for HLA-C alleles. Only TCR beta chains were sequenced in this cohort, and the absence of alpha or paired-chain data limited detectable features.

The library was generated by the immunoSEQ multiplex PCR assay. A mixture of 60 forward primers for TCR Vbeta segments and 13 reverse primers for TCR Jbeta segments was used in the multiplex PCR. The CDR3 region of rearranged TCR beta genes was amplified from genomic DNA by a multiplex PCR assay. On the Illumina HiSeq System, the amplified TCR beta libraries were sequenced as 87-base-pair reads. Regarding the original processing steps: A later analysis tallied about 77 million unique TCR beta chains across the 700 or so repertoires, and some 12 million of those chains were shared by two or more donors. A nearest-neighbor algorithm error-corrected the raw reads and collapsed the reads into unique sequences, merging closely related sequences to remove PCR and sequencing errors. CDR3 sequences were aligned to IMGT reference sequences to assign V, D and J gene segments. For a sequence to be retained, a match of at least six nucleotides to both a V gene segment and a J gene segment was required. A rearrangement counted as productive if the CDR3 had no stop codons and remained in frame with V and J, and every other rearrangement counted as non-productive. Following IMGT convention, CDR3 was defined as the stretch from the second conserved V-encoded cysteine to the conserved J-encoded phenylalanine. Sequences without an unambiguous match to a single V gene segment were excluded from the earlier analysis of approximately 600 of the donors. In an earlier analysis of some 590 of the donors, V segments were called functional above 56.7% productive rearrangements and were called segregating when the between-donor standard deviation exceeded 5%. A statistical classification framework was developed to diagnose cytomegalovirus status using the catalog of TCR beta chain sequences. In a later analysis, V and J genes were assigned by comparing TCR nucleotide sequences against IMGT/GENE-DB human TR gene sequences. The TCRdist pipeline was used in a later analysis to assign CDR3 sequences and most-parsimonious VDJ recombination scenarios. In a later analysis, each TCR beta chain was defined by its CDR3 amino acid sequence together with its V-gene family, and reads lacking a unique V-gene family were excluded. To address suspected cross-contamination and a sequencing artifact, a later analysis removed 592 highly shared, low-generation-probability nucleotide sequences. In a later analysis, a clonal expansion index for each public chain was calculated from normalized within-repertoire ranks of inferred template counts. Generation probabilities in a later analysis came from a VDJ recombination model fitted to out-of-frame rearrangements, and those results were checked against IGoR. A later analysis scored TCR-TCR, TCR-HLA and TCR-CMV co-occurrence with hypergeometric tests, applying a repertoire-size bias correction to TCR pairs. In a later analysis, false discovery rates were estimated by permuting HLA or CMV assignments 20 times. A later analysis grouped co-occurring TCRs with DBSCAN, adding TCRdist sequence similarity when clustering within HLA-allele-positive subsets. Co-occurrence clustering excluded repertoires with fewer than 30,000 or more than 120,000 public chains, plus five with anomalous nucleotide sharing. This immuneACCESS table, as held by TCRdb, lists in-frame sequences with V and J called but not all clones. Of the missing ones, under half trace to an unresolved V gene in checked studies; the others have no known cause. That table furnishes V, J and clone size, whereas the DNA furnished D and trimming. This sample gives 70,000 to 95,000 clones in total; roughly 80% of them show up just once. About 3% of the sample is held by the ten biggest clonotypes.

The cohort consisted of 650 to 700 healthy bone marrow donors. Cohort members were all nominally healthy when sampled, although unrecorded immune exposures were likely present. The donor was CMV seronegative and was included in the group of 352 seronegative cohort members. Every donor gave a peripheral blood sample, and the peripheral blood mononuclear cells from that sample were used for TCR beta sequencing. Genomic DNA extraction from the blood cell samples was performed with the Qiagen DNeasy Blood Extraction Kit. V and J are trimmed by 0 bases and 5 bases, and the gene matches miss 0 bases of the junction. The CDR3 runs 14 amino acids, cysteine and phenylalanine included. CDR3 DNA only is kept here, 42 bases in frame from base 1. Looking up the germline V gene yields CDR1 SGDLS and CDR2 YYNGEE.

The specimen was PBMCs. This receptor was identified in a man between 50 and 59 years old in good health and CMV-seronegative. The chain links TRBV9 with TRBJ1-4; 8 central nucleotides agree with TRBD1. The sequence in DNA is TGTGCCAGCAGCGTAGGACAGGGGAATGAAAAACTGTTTTTT. It specifies CASSVGQGNEKLFF. The reference TRBV9 and TRBJ1-4 proteins fill in what lies around the CDR3, so the full variable domain reads DSGVTQTPKHLITATGQRVTLRCSPRSGDLSVYWYQQSLDQGLQFLIQYYNGEERAKGNILERFSAQQFPDLHSELNLSSLELGDSALYFCASSVGQGNEKLFFGSGTQLSVL.